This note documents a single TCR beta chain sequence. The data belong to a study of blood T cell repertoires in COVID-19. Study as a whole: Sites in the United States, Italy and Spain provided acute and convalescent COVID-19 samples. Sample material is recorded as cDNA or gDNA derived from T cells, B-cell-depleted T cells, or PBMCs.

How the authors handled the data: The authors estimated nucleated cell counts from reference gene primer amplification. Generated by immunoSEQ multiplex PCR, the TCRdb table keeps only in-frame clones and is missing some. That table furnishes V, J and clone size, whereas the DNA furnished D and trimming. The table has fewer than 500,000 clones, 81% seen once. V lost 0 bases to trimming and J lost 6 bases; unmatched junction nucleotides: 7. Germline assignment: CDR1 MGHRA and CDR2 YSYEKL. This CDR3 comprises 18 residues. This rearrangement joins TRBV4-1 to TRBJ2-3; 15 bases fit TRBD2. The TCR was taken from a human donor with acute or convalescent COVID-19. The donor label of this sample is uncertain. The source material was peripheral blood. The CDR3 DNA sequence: TGCGCCAGCAGCCAAGATTCGGGGACTAGCGGGAGGTCGGATACGCAGTATTTT. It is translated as CASSQDSGTSGRSDTQYF.